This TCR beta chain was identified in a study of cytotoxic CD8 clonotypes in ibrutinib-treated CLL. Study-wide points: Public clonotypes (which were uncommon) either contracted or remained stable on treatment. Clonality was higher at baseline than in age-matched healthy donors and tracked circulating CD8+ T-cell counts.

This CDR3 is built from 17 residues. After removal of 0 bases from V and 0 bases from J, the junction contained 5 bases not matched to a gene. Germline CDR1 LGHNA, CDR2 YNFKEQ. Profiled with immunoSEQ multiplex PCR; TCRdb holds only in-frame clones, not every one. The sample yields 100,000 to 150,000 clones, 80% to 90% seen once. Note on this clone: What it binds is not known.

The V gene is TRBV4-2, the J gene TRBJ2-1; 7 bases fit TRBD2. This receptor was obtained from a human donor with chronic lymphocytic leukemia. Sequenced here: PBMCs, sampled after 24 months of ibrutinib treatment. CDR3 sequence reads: CASSQEPLADSYNEQFF. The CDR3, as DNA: TGTGCCAGCAGCCAAGAACCGCTAGCGGACTCCTACAATGAGCAGTTCTTC.